This paragraph covers one TCR beta chain sequence. The length of the CDR3 is 16 residues. Germline V gene lookup returns CDR1 SNHLY and CDR2 FYNNEI. V was pared by 6 bases and J by 3 bases, with 12 bases of the junction left unmatched. This sample was taken from a study of regulatory T cells in long-lasting Graves disease. Regarding time point: newly diagnosed GD, antithyroid drugs for less than 3 months. The TCR library used RNA extracted from PBMCs. Investigators prepared the TCR beta libraries by applying iRepertoire HTBI primers and Arm-PCR of CDR3 regions. MiXCR, run by TCRdb on the multiplex PCR reads, gives a single entry per CDR3 protein. The table records approximately 560,000 distinct CDR3 sequences, 15% to 20% of them present only once. The sample was also linked to a second study, of T cells in Graves' hyperthyroidism and ophthalmopathy.

The rearrangement links TRBV2 to TRBJ2-7, with 9 nucleotides matching TRBD2. The TCR was taken from a man between 18 and 35 years old with Graves disease. Sequenced here: peripheral blood mononuclear cells (PBMCs), sampled at new diagnosis, from a patient treated with antithyroid drugs. In DNA, the CDR3 is TGTGCCAGCAGATCAGTAACCGGGACTAGCAGCTACGAGCAGTACTTC. It translates to CASRSVTGTSSYEQYF.